This TCR beta chain was documented in a study of spatial heterogeneity in lung cancer. About the research overall: From matched bulk RNA-seq came a T cell module score, which showed a strong correlation with TCR transcript counts in tumor regions.

Germline CDR1 reads MGHRA; CDR2 reads YSYEKL. V gave up 2 bases and J gave up 2 bases, with 15 bases separating them. CDR3 length: 16 residues. The study tagged each TCR cDNA molecule with a unique molecular identifier. TCRdb independently ran MiXCR on the 5' RACE reads; one entry per CDR3 protein. The sample lists fewer than 3,500 distinct CDR3 sequences, about 11% seen once, with roughly 8% in the top ten. Time point in this sample: sample taken at primary tumor resection. Samples were obtained from 70 or so donors, all untreated early-stage non-small cell lung cancer patients. This clonotype was picked up many times. Its matching antigen is unknown. General study points: Alpha chains reached an estimated coverage of about 7% of tumor T cells, and beta chains 13% to 15%. Tracking of tumor mutation counts was seen in expanded intratumoral alpha and beta TCR counts.

The sample consisted of lung tumor tissue, taken at surgery. The chain joins TRBV4-1 to TRBJ1-2; maybe TRBD1 (6 bases). The TCR sequence derives from a female donor with early-stage non-small cell lung cancer. The CDR3 region is CASSQTRQGRNYGYTF. DNA of the CDR3: TGCGCCAGCAGCCAAACCCGGCAGGGGAGGAACTATGGCTACACCTTC.